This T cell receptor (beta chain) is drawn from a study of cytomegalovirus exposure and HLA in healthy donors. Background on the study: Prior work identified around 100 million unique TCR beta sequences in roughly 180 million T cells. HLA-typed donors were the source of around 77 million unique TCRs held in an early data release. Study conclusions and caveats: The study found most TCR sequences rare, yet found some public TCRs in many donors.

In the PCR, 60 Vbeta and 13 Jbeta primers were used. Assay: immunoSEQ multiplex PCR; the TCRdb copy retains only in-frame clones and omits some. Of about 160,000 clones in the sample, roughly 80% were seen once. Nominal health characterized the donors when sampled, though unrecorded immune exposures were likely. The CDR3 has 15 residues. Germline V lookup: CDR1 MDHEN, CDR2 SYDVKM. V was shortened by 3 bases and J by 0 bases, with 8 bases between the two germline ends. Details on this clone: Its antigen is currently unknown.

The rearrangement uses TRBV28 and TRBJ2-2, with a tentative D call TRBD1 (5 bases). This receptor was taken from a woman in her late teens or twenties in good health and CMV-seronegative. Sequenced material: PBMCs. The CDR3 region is CASSFWGSNTGELFF. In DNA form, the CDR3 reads TGTGCCAGCAGTTTTTGGGGCTCGAACACCGGGGAGCTGTTTTTT.